This T cell receptor beta chain was captured in a study of T cells in localized non-small cell lung cancer. Study-level points and caveats: Investigators sequenced only a single tumor region, leaving heterogeneity possible. The study linked higher blood T cell density to longer overall survival. The highest T cell clonality was in uninvolved adjacent lung, above tumor. A median of 57 of the top 100 tumor clones appeared in adjacent lung, which was paired and uninvolved.

The V end lost 5 bases, the J end lost 0 bases, and 11 bases lay between the germline ends. Germline CDR1 is PRHDT and CDR2 is FYEKMQ (reference sequence). CDR3 size: 15 residues. The method was immunoSEQ multiplex PCR; TCRdb's version includes in-frame clones alone and lacks a portion of them. The profile covers about 78,000 clones, with 84% appearing a single time and under 3.5% taken by the ten largest. On this clone itself: The antigen remains undetermined.

The starting material was peripheral blood, obtained before any cancer treatment. The TCR sequence derives from a man aged 40-75 years with stage I lung adenocarcinoma. The chain recombines TRBV13 with TRBJ2-1; D uncertain. CDR3 protein: CASSHTMSSYNEQFF. The CDR3 bases are TGTGCCAGCAGCCATACAATGAGCTCCTACAATGAGCAGTTCTTC.